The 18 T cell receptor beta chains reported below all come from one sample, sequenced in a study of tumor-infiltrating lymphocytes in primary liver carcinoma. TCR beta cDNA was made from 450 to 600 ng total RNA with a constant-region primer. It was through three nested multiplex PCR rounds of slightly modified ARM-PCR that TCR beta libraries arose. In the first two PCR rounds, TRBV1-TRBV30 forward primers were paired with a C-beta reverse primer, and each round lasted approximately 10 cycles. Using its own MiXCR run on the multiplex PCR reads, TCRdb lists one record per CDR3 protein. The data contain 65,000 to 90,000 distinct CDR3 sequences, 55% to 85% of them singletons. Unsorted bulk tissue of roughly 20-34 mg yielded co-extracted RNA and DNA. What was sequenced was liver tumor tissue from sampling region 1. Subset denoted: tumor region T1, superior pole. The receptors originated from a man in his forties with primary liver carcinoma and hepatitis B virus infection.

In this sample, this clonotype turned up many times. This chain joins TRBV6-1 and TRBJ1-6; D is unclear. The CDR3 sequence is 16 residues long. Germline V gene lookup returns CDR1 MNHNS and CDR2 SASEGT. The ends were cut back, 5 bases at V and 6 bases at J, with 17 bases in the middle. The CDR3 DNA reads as TGTGCCAGCAGTCTCGGACTGATTGCTAGTAATTCACCCCTCCACTTT. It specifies CASSLGLIASNSPLHF.

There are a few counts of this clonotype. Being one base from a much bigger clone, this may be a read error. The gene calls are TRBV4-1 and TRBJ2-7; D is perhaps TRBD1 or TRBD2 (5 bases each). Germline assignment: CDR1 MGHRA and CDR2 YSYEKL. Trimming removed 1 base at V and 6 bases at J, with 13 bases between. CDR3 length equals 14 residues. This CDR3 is CASSQGIRDLEQYF. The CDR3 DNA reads TGCGCCAGCAGCCAAGGAATTCGGGACCTCGAGCAGTACTTC.

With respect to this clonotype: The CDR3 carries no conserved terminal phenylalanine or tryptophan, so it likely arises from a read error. The CDR3 region has the DNA TGTGCCAGCAGCCTCCTGTGGGGCGAACAGTTCATC. This translates into CASSLLWGEQFI. This chain joins TRBV11-2 and TRBJ2-1; D may be TRBD1 (5 bases). CDR1 is SGHAT, CDR2 FQNNGV, per germline. V was trimmed by 5 bases and J by 13 bases, leaving 15 bases between them. The CDR3 spans 12 residues.

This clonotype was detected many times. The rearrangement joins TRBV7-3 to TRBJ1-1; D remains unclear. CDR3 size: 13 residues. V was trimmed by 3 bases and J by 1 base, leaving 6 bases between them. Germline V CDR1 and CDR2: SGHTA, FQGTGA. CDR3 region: CASSFSRNTEAFF. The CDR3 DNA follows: TGTGCCAGCAGCTTTTCCAGGAACACTGAAGCTTTCTTT.

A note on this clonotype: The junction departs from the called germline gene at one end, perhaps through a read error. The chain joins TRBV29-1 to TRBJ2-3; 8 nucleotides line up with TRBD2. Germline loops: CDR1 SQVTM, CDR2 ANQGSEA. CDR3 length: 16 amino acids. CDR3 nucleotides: TGCAGTGTTGAAGTTCAGAGCGGGAGAAGTGCAGATACGCAGTATTTT. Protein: CSVEVQSGRSADTQYF.

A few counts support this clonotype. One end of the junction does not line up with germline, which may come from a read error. The CDR3 region is CASSPWGTSYEQHF. The CDR3 nucleotides read TGTGCCAGCAGCCCATGGGGCACCTCCTACGAGCAGCACTTC. The chain couples TRBV11-2 to TRBJ2-7; perhaps TRBD1 as D (5 bases). Germline V gives CDR1 SGHAT, CDR2 FQNNGV. The CDR3 totals 14 residues.

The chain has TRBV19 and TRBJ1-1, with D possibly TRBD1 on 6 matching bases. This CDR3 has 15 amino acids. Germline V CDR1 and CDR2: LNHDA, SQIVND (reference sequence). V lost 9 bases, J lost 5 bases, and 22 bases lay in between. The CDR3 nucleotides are TGTGCCAGCACCGCGGCAGGGGCGAGAGGAACTGAAGCTTTCTTT. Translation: CASTAAGARGTEAFF.

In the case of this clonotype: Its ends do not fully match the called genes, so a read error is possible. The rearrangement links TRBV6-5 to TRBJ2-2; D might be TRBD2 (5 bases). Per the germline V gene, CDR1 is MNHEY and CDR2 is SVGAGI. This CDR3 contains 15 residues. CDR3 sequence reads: CVSSYAVDGSGELLF. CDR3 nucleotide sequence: TGTGTCAGCAGTTACGCAGTGGACGGCTCCGGGGAGCTGCTTTTT.

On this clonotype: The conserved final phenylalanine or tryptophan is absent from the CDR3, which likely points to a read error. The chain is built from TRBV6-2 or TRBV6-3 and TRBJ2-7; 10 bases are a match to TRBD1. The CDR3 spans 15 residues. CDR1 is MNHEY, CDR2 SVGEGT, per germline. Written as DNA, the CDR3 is TGTACCAGCAGTTACTCAAGGACAGGGGGCTACGAGCAGTACTGC. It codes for CTSSYSRTGGYEQYC.

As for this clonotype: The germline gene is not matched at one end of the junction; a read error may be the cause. Here the CDR3 DNA reads TGTAGCGTTGTGGAGTACGAGCAGTACTTC. Its translation: CSVVEYEQYF. V and J are TRBV29-1 and TRBJ2-7; D is possibly TRBD2 (5 bases). There are 10 residues in the CDR3. The germline V gene encodes CDR1 SQVTM and CDR2 ANQGSEA.

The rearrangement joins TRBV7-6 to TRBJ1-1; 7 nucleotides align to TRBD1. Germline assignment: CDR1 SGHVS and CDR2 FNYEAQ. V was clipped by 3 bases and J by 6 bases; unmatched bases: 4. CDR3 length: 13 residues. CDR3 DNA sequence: TGTGCCAGCAGCTTCTCAGGGGGATCTGAAGCTTTCTTT. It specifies CASSFSGGSEAFF. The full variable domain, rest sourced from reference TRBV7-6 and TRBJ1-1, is GAGVSQSPRYKVTKRGQDVALRCDPISGHVSLYWYRQALGQGPEFLTYFNYEAQQDKSGLPNDRFSAERPEGSISTLTIQRTEQRDSAMYRCASSFSGGSEAFFGQGTRLTVV.

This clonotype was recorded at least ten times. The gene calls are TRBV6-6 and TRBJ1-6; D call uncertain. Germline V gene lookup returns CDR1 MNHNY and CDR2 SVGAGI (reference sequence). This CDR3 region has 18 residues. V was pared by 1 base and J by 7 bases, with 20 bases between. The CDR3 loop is CASSYFLRAPRWNSPLHF. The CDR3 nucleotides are TGTGCCAGCAGTTACTTTCTCCGGGCCCCGAGGTGGAATTCACCCCTCCACTTT.

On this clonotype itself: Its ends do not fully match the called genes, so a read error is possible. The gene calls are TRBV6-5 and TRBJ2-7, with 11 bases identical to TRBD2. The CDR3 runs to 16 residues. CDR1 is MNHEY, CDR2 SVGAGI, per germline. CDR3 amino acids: CASSYSSRLAGGGQYF. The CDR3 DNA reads TGTGCCAGTAGTTACAGTAGTCGGTTAGCGGGAGGGGGGCAGTACTTC.

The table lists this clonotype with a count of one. DNA of the CDR3: TGTGCCAGTAGTTCAGAAGTGAACACCGGGGAGCTGTTTTTT. Its translation: CASSSEVNTGELFF. J is TRBJ2-2 and V is TRBV7-9, with D unresolved. The CDR3 covers 14 residues. Trimming pared 9 bases from V and 1 base from J, leaving 12 bases between. Germline assignment: CDR1 SEHNR and CDR2 FQNEAQ (reference sequence). Using reference TRBV7-9 and TRBJ2-2 for the parts outside the CDR3, the full variable domain is DTGVSQNPRHKITKRGQNVTFRCDPISEHNRLYWYRQTLGQGPEFLTYFQNEAQLEKSRLLSDRFSAERPKGSFSTLEIQRTEQGDSAMYLCASSSEVNTGELFFGEGSRLTVL.

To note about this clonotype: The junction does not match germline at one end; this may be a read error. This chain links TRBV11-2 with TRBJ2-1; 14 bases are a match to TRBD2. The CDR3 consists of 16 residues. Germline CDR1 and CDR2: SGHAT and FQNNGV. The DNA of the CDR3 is TGTGCCAGCAGTTACTCTTCGACTAGCGGGAGGGAAGGCGGGTTCTTT. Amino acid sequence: CASSYSSTSGREGGFF.

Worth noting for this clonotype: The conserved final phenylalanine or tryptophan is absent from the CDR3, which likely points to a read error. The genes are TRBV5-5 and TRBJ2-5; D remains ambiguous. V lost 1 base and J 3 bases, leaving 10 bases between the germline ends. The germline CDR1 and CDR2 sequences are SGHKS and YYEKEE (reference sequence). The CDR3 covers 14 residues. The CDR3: CASSLWSTEETQYL. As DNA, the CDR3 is TGTGCCAGCAGCTTGTGGTCCACAGAAGAGACCCAGTACCTC.

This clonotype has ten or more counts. The CDR3 reads CASSLEGEKGTEAFF. The CDR3 DNA follows: TGCGCCAGCAGCTTGGAGGGGGAGAAGGGCACTGAAGCTTTCTTT. The chain has TRBV5-1 and TRBJ1-1; maybe TRBD1 (6 bases). Per the germline V gene, CDR1 is SGHRS and CDR2 is YFSETQ. This CDR3 region has 15 residues. Trimming took 0 bases from V and 4 from J, leaving 13 bases between them.

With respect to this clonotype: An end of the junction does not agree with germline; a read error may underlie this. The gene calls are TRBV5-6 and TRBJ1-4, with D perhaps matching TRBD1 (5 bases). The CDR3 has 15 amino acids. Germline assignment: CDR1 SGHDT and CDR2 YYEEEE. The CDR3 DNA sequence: TGTTCCAGCGGCTTGACGAGGGGAGCTAATGAAAAACTGTTTTTT. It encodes CSSGLTRGANEKLFF. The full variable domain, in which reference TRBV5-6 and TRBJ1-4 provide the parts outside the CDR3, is DAGVTQSPTHLIKTRGQQVTLRCSPKSGHDTVSWYQQALGQGPQFIFQYYEEEERQRGNFPDRFSGHQFPNYSSELNVNALLLGDSALYLCSSGLTRGANEKLFFGSGTQLSVL.